The 30 T cell receptor beta chains below come from one sample, sequenced in a study of T cells after yellow fever vaccination. TCRdb independently ran MiXCR on the 5' RACE reads; one entry per CDR3 protein. The profile covers about 630,000 distinct CDR3 sequences, with 9% to 15% appearing a single time and about 16% taken by the ten largest. The material sequenced was PBMCs, taken on the day of the yellow fever booster vaccination. These receptors originate from a man aged 25 to 40 who received the YFV17D yellow fever vaccine.

V gene TRBV6-2 or TRBV6-3 combines with J gene TRBJ2-7; no clear D. The CDR3 has 14 amino acids. Germline assignment: CDR1 MNHEY and CDR2 SVGEGT. V was clipped by 0 bases and J by 2 bases, with 8 bases between them. The CDR3 here is CASSYSFQAYEQYF. CDR3 bases: TGTGCCAGCAGTTACTCTTTCCAAGCCTACGAGCAGTACTTC.

The V and J genes are TRBV27 and TRBJ2-5; 8 positions match TRBD1. V gave up 7 bases and J gave up 4 bases; unmatched junction bases: 8. Germline loops: CDR1 MNHEY, CDR2 SMNVEV (reference sequence). The CDR3 totals 14 residues. The CDR3 region is CASKKGTGRETQYF. CDR3 bases: TGTGCCAGCAAGAAGGGGACAGGTAGAGAGACCCAGTACTTC.

Details on this clonotype: At one boundary the junction diverges from the germline segment, which might be a read error. The chain links TRBV11-2 to TRBJ2-2, with 8 bases identical to TRBD1. Germline CDR1 is SGHAT and CDR2 is FQNNGV. The CDR3 covers 16 residues. CDR3 bases: TGTGCCAGCAGCTTAGATCCAGGGGGCGTTGGCGGGGAGCCGTTTTTT. Translated: CASSLDPGGVGGEPFF.

This clonotype was recorded a few times. The CDR3 nucleotides read TGCGCCAGCAGTCAACCGGCGAGCTCCTACGAGCAGTACTTC. It encodes CASSQPASSYEQYF. The V gene is TRBV23-1, the J gene TRBJ2-7; D ambiguous. TRBV23-1 is an ORF, with its function uncertain. The CDR3 covers 14 residues. The V and J ends lost 2 bases and 0 bases respectively, with 8 bases between them.

The chain links TRBV19 to TRBJ2-1; TRBD2 matches 10 bases. Germline trimming cut 10 bases from V and 7 bases from J; bases unmatched to any gene: 10. The length of the CDR3 is 14 residues. In germline, CDR1 is LNHDA, CDR2 SQIVND (reference sequence). The CDR3 sequence: CATLGLARVNEQFF. CDR3 DNA: TGTGCCACCTTGGGACTAGCGAGAGTAAATGAGCAGTTCTTC.

This clonotype was detected many times. The CDR3 loop is CASSLVRGHGAETQYF. CDR3 in DNA: TGTGCCAGCAGCTTAGTCCGGGGCCATGGGGCGGAGACCCAGTACTTC. This chain links TRBV7-2 with TRBJ2-5; tentatively, D is TRBD1 or TRBD2 (5 bases each). The CDR3 length is 16 residues. Germline V gene data show CDR1 as SGHTA and CDR2 as FQGNSA. V was pared by 1 base and J by 5 bases, with 17 bases between. Full variable domain (outside the CDR3, taken from reference TRBV7-2 and TRBJ2-5): GAGVSQSPSNKVTEKGKDVELRCDPISGHTALYWYRQSLGQGLEFLIYFQGNSAPDKSGLPSDRFSAERTGGSVSTLTIQRTQQEDSAVYLCASSLVRGHGAETQYFGPGTRLLVL.

This sequence joins TRBV18 and TRBJ2-1, with D possibly being TRBD1 (6 bases). V was pared by 6 bases and J by 2 bases, with 14 bases between. CDR1 is KGHSH and CDR2 is LQKENI in the germline V gene. This CDR3 is 15 amino acids long. The CDR3 DNA reads as TGTGCCAGCTCGGCCGGGACACCGGCCTACAATGAGCAGTTCTTC. As protein: CASSAGTPAYNEQFF.

In this sample, this clonotype turned up once. The V call is TRBV7-2, the J call TRBJ1-5; possibly TRBD1 for D (6 bases). The V gene lost 5 bases and the J gene lost 3 bases, with 14 bases spanning the gap. From germline, CDR1 is SGHTA and CDR2 FQGNSA. CDR3 length: 15 residues. The CDR3 nucleotides are TGTGCCAGCAGCACAACAGGGTTGGTCAATCAGCCCCAGCATTTT. Its translation: CASSTTGLVNQPQHF.

This clonotype appeared many times. This chain joins TRBV20-1 and TRBJ2-1, with a tentative D call TRBD2 (6 bases). V was trimmed by 5 bases and J by 5 bases, leaving 25 bases between them. CDR1 is DFQATT, CDR2 SNEGSKA, per germline (reference sequence). This CDR3 is 17 amino acids long. CDR3 residues: CSASRLGASGLHNEQFF. In DNA, the CDR3 is TGCAGTGCTTCCCGACTTGGAGCCAGCGGGCTCCACAATGAGCAGTTCTTC.

This clonotype showed up just a few times. One junction end does not reproduce the germline sequence, and a read error may be involved. The gene calls are TRBV10-3 and TRBJ2-7, with 8 bases fitting TRBD1. This CDR3 is built from 12 residues. Per the germline V gene, CDR1 is ENHRY and CDR2 is SYGVKD. In nucleotides, the CDR3 is TGTGCCATCAGTGAGTCTAACAGGGGGAGCGACTTC. Its translation: CAISESNRGSDF.

This chain links TRBV20-1 with TRBJ1-2; no definite D call. Germline V lookup: CDR1 DFQATT, CDR2 SNEGSKA (reference sequence). Trimming removed 4 bases from V and 4 bases from J, with 19 bases in between. The CDR3 extends over 15 amino acids. CDR3 coding DNA: TGCAGTGCTAAACCAGCGGACCGCTACTCCTATGGCTACACCTTC. Its protein product is CSAKPADRYSYGYTF.

V gene TRBV5-6 combines with J gene TRBJ1-1; maybe TRBD1 (5 bases). CDR1 is SGHDT and CDR2 is YYEEEE in the germline V gene. V dropped 0 bases and J dropped 1 base, with 10 bases sitting between them. The CDR3 sequence is 15 residues long. CDR3 residues: CASSLGPGTNTEAFF. The CDR3 DNA is TGTGCCAGCAGCTTGGGGCCAGGGACGAACACTGAAGCTTTCTTT. The full variable domain, in which reference TRBV5-6 and TRBJ1-1 provide the parts outside the CDR3, is DAGVTQSPTHLIKTRGQQVTLRCSPKSGHDTVSWYQQALGQGPQFIFQYYEEEERQRGNFPDRFSGHQFPNYSSELNVNALLLGDSALYLCASSLGPGTNTEAFFGQGTRLTVV.

This clonotype showed up just a few times. The V gene is TRBV5-1, the J gene TRBJ2-7; TRBD2 agrees at 9 bases. Germline CDR1 SGHRS, CDR2 YFSETQ. The CDR3 covers 17 residues. V lost 0 bases to trimming and J lost 0 bases; unmatched junction nucleotides: 7. The DNA of the CDR3 is TGCGCCAGCAGCTTGGGGGGACTAGCCGGATTCTCCTACGAGCAGTACTTC. Its translation: CASSLGGLAGFSYEQYF.

This clonotype has ten or more counts. V is TRBV5-5 and J is TRBJ1-3, with unresolved D. The CDR3 is 13 residues long. In germline, CDR1 is SGHKS, CDR2 YYEKEE (reference sequence). Deletions cut 6 bases from V and 3 bases from J, with 10 bases between. The CDR3 region is CASKAVDGNTIYF. CDR3 in DNA: TGTGCCAGCAAAGCCGTCGATGGAAACACCATATATTTT.

This clonotype was seen a handful of times. The V gene is TRBV6-1, the J gene TRBJ2-7; 7 bases map to TRBD1. CDR3 size: 14 residues. V was pared by 6 bases and J by 0 bases, with 5 bases of the junction left unmatched. CDR1 and CDR2 from the germline V gene are MNHNS and SASEGT. CDR3 in amino acids: CASRSRDSSYEQYF. The DNA of the CDR3 is TGTGCCAGCAGAAGCCGGGACAGCTCCTACGAGCAGTACTTC.

There are many counts of this clonotype. The chain couples TRBV20-1 to TRBJ1-1; D is perhaps TRBD1 (6 bases). The length of the CDR3 is 14 residues. Between the trimmed V and J ends, which lost 3 bases and 0 bases, there was a span of 11 bases. The germline gives CDR1 DFQATT, CDR2 SNEGSKA (reference sequence). The CDR3 DNA reads as TGCAGTGCTAGGCTCAGGGGTCTGAACACTGAAGCTTTCTTT. It yields the protein CSARLRGLNTEAFF.

The genes are TRBV5-1 and TRBJ2-5; D may be TRBD1 (6 bases). V lost 5 bases, J lost 3 bases, and 11 bases lay in between. This CDR3 is 13 amino acids long. Germline V gene sequence: CDR1 SGHRS, CDR2 YFSETQ. Written as DNA, the CDR3 is TGCGCCAGCAGACGACAGGTCGAAGAGACCCAGTACTTC. This translates into CASRRQVEETQYF.

This clonotype has just a few counts. The chain's CDR3 is CSVESGSTSGYEQYF. The CDR3 bases are TGCAGCGTTGAATCGGGGTCCACTAGCGGATACGAGCAGTACTTC. The rearrangement uses TRBV29-1 and TRBJ2-7, with 8 bases identical to TRBD2. The junction had 10 bases not matched to a gene; V was cut back by 2 bases and J by 4 bases. There are 15 residues in the CDR3. Per the germline V gene, CDR1 is SQVTM and CDR2 is ANQGSEA.

This clonotype was recorded many times. The V call is TRBV6-2 or TRBV6-3, the J call TRBJ1-5; no definite D call. V was cut by 1 base and J by 6 bases, with 7 bases left in between. Germline V lookup: CDR1 MNHEY, CDR2 SVGEGT. The CDR3 contains 13 residues. The chain's CDR3 is CASSYLWSQPQHF. Written as DNA, the CDR3 is TGTGCCAGCAGTTACTTGTGGAGTCAGCCCCAGCATTTT.

The sample holds a few counts of this clonotype. This chain links TRBV4-3 with TRBJ1-1, with 8 bases matching TRBD1. This CDR3 region has 15 residues. The V gene's germline CDR1 is LGHNA and CDR2 YSLEER. With 2 bases clipped from V and 5 bases from J, the junction kept 7 bases outside the gene matches. This CDR3 reads CASSQSSTGGTEAFF. Written as DNA, the CDR3 is TGCGCCAGCAGCCAATCCTCTACAGGGGGAACTGAAGCTTTCTTT.

This clonotype appeared a few times. The V and J genes are TRBV7-2 and TRBJ2-7, with no clear D. CDR3 length: 17 amino acids. Germline V lookup: CDR1 SGHTA, CDR2 FQGNSA. Between the trimmed V and J ends, which lost 5 bases and 3 bases, there was a span of 23 bases. The CDR3 here is CASSLGEGTASSYEQYF. The CDR3, as DNA: TGTGCCAGCAGCCTAGGCGAAGGAACTGCGAGCAGCTACGAGCAGTACTTC.

The V call is TRBV5-1, the J call TRBJ2-5, with TRBD2 matching 10 bases. The CDR3 is 14 amino acids. With 5 bases clipped from V and 2 bases from J, the junction kept 3 bases outside the gene matches. Germline V gene data show CDR1 as SGHRS and CDR2 as YFSETQ. DNA of the CDR3: TGCGCCAGCAGTTCTAGCGGGAGACAAGAGACCCAGTACTTC. It encodes CASSSSGRQETQYF.

The V call is TRBV7-8, the J call TRBJ1-4, with a tentative D call TRBD1 (5 bases). Germline V lookup: CDR1 SGHVS, CDR2 FQNEAQ. Between the trimmed V and J ends, which lost 5 bases and 8 bases, there was a span of 12 bases. The CDR3 runs to 13 residues. The CDR3 nucleotides are TGTGCCAGCAGCCTCGACAGAGCGGAAAAACTGTTTTTT. Its translation: CASSLDRAEKLFF.

This clonotype was observed a handful of times. The rearrangement uses TRBV20-1 and TRBJ1-2; 10 nucleotides agree with TRBD1. V shed 0 bases, J shed 4 bases, and the junction held 8 bases outside the gene matches. In germline, CDR1 is DFQATT, CDR2 SNEGSKA (reference sequence). The CDR3 has 16 residues. The CDR3 is CSARDPSRDRGYGYTF. CDR3 DNA: TGCAGTGCTAGAGATCCAAGCCGGGACAGGGGCTATGGCTACACCTTC.

This clonotype was seen a few times. The V and J genes are TRBV7-2 and TRBJ2-3; TRBD1 aligns across 9 bases. The V gene's germline CDR1 is SGHTA and CDR2 FQGNSA. This CDR3 spans 15 amino acids. V lost 5 bases and J lost 1; bases outside the gene matches: 4. The CDR3 region is CASSRRTGGTDTQYF. The CDR3 DNA sequence: TGTGCCAGCAGCCGTAGGACAGGGGGCACAGATACGCAGTATTTT.

This clonotype has just a few counts. This chain joins TRBV10-3 and TRBJ2-2, with 8 bases identical to TRBD1. Germline CDR1 reads ENHRY; CDR2 reads SYGVKD. This CDR3 has 16 residues. V was clipped by 8 bases and J by 4 bases; unmatched bases: 12. CDR3 amino acids: CAIAGSRTGFTGELFF. CDR3 DNA: TGTGCCATCGCGGGGAGTAGGACAGGGTTCACCGGGGAGCTGTTTTTT.

This clonotype showed up just a few times. The chain combines TRBV5-1 with TRBJ2-5; 12 bases match TRBD1. Germline values: CDR1 SGHRS, CDR2 YFSETQ. Trimming cost V 7 bases and J 5 bases; bases outside gene matches: 12. There are 16 residues in the CDR3. As DNA, the CDR3 is TGCGCCAGCCAGGTCCCAGGGACAGGGGGCTTTGAGACCCAGTACTTC. It translates to CASQVPGTGGFETQYF.

Here the CDR3 DNA reads TGTGCCAGCAGCCACCCCGGGCGTAGCGCTGAGACCCAGTACTTC. This codes for CASSHPGRSAETQYF. The chain links TRBV3-1 to TRBJ2-5, with a tentative D call TRBD2 (5 bases). V was clipped by 3 bases and J by 5 bases, with 16 bases between them. Per germline, CDR1 LGHDT and CDR2 YNNKEL (reference sequence). The CDR3 runs 15 residues.

There are a few counts of this clonotype. The rearrangement uses TRBV10-2 and TRBJ2-7, with D perhaps matching TRBD1 (5 bases). The CDR3 spans 11 residues. Between the trimmed V and J ends, which lost 6 bases and 5 bases, there was a span of 8 bases. From germline, CDR1 is WSHSY and CDR2 SAAADI. CDR3 protein: CASSVRDEQYF. The CDR3 DNA is TGCGCCAGCAGCGTCAGGGACGAGCAGTACTTC.

CDR3 protein: CASSMGSSYNEQFF. For the CDR3, the DNA is TGTGCCAGCAGCATGGGGAGCTCCTACAATGAGCAGTTCTTC. The chain combines TRBV21-1 with TRBJ2-1. TRBV21-1 is noted as a pseudogene. CDR3 size: 14 residues.